This TCR beta chain is drawn from a study of cytomegalovirus exposure and HLA in healthy donors. V was cut by 2 bases and J by 6 bases, with 11 bases left in between. The CDR3 extends over 14 amino acids. Germline values: CDR1 SGHRS, CDR2 YFSETQ. Worth noting for this clone: What it binds is not known.

PCR amplification relied on 60 Vbeta primers (plus 13 Jbeta primers). Assay: immunoSEQ multiplex PCR; the TCRdb copy retains only in-frame clones and omits some. The top ten clones hold roughly 2.3% of a sample with around 170,000 clones, around 73% of them seen once. Study observations and caveats: A later analysis found most CMV-associated TCR beta chains apparently HLA-restricted. Previous analysis showed most TCR beta V segments were productive about 90% or about 30% of the time. It was only CMV serostatus that was available as immune exposure information.

Material: PBMCs. V usage is TRBV5-1 and J usage is TRBJ2-2; D is possibly TRBD1 (7 bases). This sequence was found in a man aged 60 to 69 in good health and CMV-seronegative. As DNA, the CDR3 is TGCGCCAGCAGCTTCCAGGGGGGACCCGGGGAGCTGTTTTTT. This codes for CASSFQGGPGELFF. Full variable domain (remainder filled in from reference TRBV5-1 and TRBJ2-2): KAGVTQTPRYLIKTRGQQVTLSCSPISGHRSVSWYQQTPGQGLQFLFEYFSETQRNKGNFPGRFSGRQFSNSRSEMNVSTLELGDSALYLCASSFQGGPGELFFGEGSRLTVL.